This TCR beta chain comes out of a study of T cell changes during pregnancy in multiple sclerosis. Assay: immunoSEQ multiplex PCR; the TCRdb copy retains only in-frame clones and omits some. This table has 20,000 to 25,000 clones, around 93% appearing once. This CDR3 is 11 amino acids long. V lost 6 bases and J lost 10; bases outside the gene matches: 5. Germline assignment: CDR1 MDHEN and CDR2 SYDVKM. This clonotype was sampled from a female donor with multiple sclerosis, enrolled in a pregnancy study. Sequencing used CD4+ T cells from peripheral blood mononuclear cells, obtained in the third trimester of pregnancy. The chain recombines TRBV28 with TRBJ2-7; TRBD1 matches at 8 bases. CDR3 loop: CASRYDRGQYF. CDR3 sequence (DNA): TGTGCCAGCAGGTACGACAGGGGACAGTACTTC.